This record concerns one T cell receptor (beta chain) sequence. Repertoires were generated with immunoSEQ multiplex PCR, while TCRdb's copy carries only in-frame clones and drops some. The repertoire holds 49,000 or so clones, with roughly 80% as singletons. The data are from a study of PD-1 blockade in mismatch repair-deficient tumors. This CDR3 is built from 16 residues. Germline V gene sequence: CDR1 MNHEY, CDR2 SVGAGI. The ends were cut back, 1 base at V and 1 base at J, with 13 bases in the middle. The chain recombines TRBV6-5 with TRBJ1-1; D unresolved. The sample was peripheral blood, taken approximately 18 weeks after starting pembrolizumab. The receptor was isolated from an adult with mismatch repair-deficient cancer. CDR3 sequence reads: CASSYLAAQRNTEAFF. The CDR3 nucleotides read TGTGCCAGCAGTTACTTAGCAGCACAGCGGAACACTGAAGCTTTCTTT.